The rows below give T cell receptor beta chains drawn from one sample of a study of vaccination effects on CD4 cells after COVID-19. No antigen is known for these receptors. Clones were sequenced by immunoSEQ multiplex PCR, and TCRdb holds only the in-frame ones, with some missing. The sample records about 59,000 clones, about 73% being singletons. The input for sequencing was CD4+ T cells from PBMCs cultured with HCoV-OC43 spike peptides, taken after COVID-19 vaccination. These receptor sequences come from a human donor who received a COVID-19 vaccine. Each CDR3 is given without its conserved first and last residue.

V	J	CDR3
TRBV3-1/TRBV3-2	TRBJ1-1	ASSQDRGRRNTEAF
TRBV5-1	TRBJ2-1	ASSFLIGQGGNEQF
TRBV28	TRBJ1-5	ASNTRGQANQPQH
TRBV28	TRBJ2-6	ASTTGGRGANVLT
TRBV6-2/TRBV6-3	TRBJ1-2	ASSYSNSGGDGYT
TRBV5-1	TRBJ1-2	ASSEEPSNYGYT
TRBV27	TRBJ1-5	ASSLTGASYSNQPQH
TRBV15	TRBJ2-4	ATSRDLVENIQY
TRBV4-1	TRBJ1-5	ASSQDYLGVNQPQH
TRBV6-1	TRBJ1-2	ASSEELYYGYT
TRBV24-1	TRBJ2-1	ATSDLIAGVRNEQF
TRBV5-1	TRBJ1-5	ASSVDPAGDQPQH
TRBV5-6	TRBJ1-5	ASSFPGSNQPQH
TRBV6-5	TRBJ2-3	ASSAQGYTDTQY
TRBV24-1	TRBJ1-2	ATSDSAGEVDYGYT
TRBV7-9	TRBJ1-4	ASSQWTGDEKLF
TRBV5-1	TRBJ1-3	ASSAELGSGNTIY
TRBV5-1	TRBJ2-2	ASSLSSGGGELF
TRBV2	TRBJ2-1	ASREVRLVGQF
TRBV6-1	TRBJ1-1	ASSVDFGRTNTEAF
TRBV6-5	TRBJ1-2	ASSQRGGLDYGYT
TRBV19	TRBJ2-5	ASSIKGQGAKQETQY
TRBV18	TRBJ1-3	ASSPLSSSAGNTIY
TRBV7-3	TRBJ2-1	ASSLWTSGAYNEQF
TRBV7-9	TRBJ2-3	ASSRAEGVTDTQY
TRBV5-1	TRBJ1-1	ASSLDRGTEAF
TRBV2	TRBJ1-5	ASSRQGIDNQPQH
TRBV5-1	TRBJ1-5	ASSLEDPSNQPQH
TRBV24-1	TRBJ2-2	ATSDPILTGGSVSNTGELF
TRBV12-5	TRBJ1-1	ASGPNRVWSEAF
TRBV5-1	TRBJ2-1	ASSIEGRLLNNEQF
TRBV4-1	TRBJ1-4	ASSLRRTGVLANEKLF
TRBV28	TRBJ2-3	ASSLGGAGRDTQY
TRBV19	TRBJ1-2	ASSIGAGHGYT
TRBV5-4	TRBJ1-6	ASRQTWSGQGDSPLH
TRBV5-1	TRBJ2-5	ASSYQETQY
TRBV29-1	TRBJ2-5	SAPTSGGVQETQY
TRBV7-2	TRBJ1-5	ASSLAGGNQPQH
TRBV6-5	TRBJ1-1	ASSYSGRGEAF
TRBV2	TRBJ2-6	ASSEQGGAGANVLT
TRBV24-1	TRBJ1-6	ATSVGTNDSPLH
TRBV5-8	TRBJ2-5	ASSQGLAGGGQETQY
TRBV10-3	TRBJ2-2	AISESASTSELF
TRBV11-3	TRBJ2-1	ASSLARVPVNEQF
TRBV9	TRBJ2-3	ASSVVGGKDTQY